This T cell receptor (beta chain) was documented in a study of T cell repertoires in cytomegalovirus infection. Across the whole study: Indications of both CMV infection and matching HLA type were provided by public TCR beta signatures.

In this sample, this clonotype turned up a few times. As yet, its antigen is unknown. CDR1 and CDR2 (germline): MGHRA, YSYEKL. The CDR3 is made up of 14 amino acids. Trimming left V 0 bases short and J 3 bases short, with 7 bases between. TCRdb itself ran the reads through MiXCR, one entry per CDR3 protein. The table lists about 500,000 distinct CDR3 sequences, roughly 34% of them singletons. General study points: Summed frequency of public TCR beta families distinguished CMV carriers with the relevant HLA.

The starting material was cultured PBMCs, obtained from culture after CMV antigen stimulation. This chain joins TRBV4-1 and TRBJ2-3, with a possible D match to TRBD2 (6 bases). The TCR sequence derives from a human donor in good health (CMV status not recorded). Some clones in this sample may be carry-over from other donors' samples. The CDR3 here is CASSQELATDTQYF. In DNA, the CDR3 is TGCGCCAGCAGCCAAGAGCTAGCGACAGATACGCAGTATTTT.